This T cell receptor (beta chain) originates from a study of CD8+CD57+ T cells in acquired aplastic anemia. This clonotype was counted between two and nine times. Genomic DNA served as template for TCR beta VDJ and CDR3 profiling. MiXCR, applied by TCRdb to the reads, yields one record per CDR3 protein. The table records around 170,000 distinct CDR3 sequences, around half of them present only once. The sequence was obtained from a human donor in good health. The sequencing sample was made of sorted CD4+, CD8+, or CD8+CD57+ T cells (not recorded which) from PBMCs.

CDR3 sequence: CASSAGTGIFTGELFF. The DNA of the CDR3 is TGTGCCAGCAGTGCCGGGACAGGGATTTTCACCGGGGAGCTGTTTTTT. The chain employs TRBV6-1 and TRBJ2-2; TRBD1 agrees at 9 bases. The CDR3 sequence is 16 residues long. With 4 bases clipped from V and 4 bases from J, the junction kept 7 bases outside the gene matches. CDR1 is MNHNS and CDR2 is SASEGT in the germline V gene.